One and the same sample provided the 22 T cell receptor beta chains below, sequenced in a study of T cells in Graves' hyperthyroidism and ophthalmopathy. TCR beta CDR3 regions were amplified from RNA transcripts. During a first-round RT-PCR of the TCR CDR3, the HTBI primer set was used. TCRdb analysed the multiplex PCR reads with MiXCR anew, one entry per CDR3 protein. The sample holds 400,000 or so distinct CDR3 sequences, more than 12% seen once. The source material was blood. These receptors originate from a young woman with Graves' ophthalmopathy.

This clonotype was found many times. The chain carries TRBV28 and TRBJ1-2; maybe TRBD1 (6 bases). Trimming stripped 6 bases from V and 8 bases from J, with 16 bases between. Germline V CDR1 and CDR2: MDHEN, SYDVKM. CDR3 length equals 13 residues. This CDR3 reads CASSSSGEGGYTF. As DNA, the CDR3 is TGTGCCAGCAGCTCCTCAGGGGAGGGGGGCTACACCTTC.

This clonotype was counted ten times or more. Written as DNA, the CDR3 is TGTGCCATCACGTCAACAGGGGTACGAAACACTGAAGCTTTCTTT. As protein: CAITSTGVRNTEAFF. J is TRBJ1-1 and V is TRBV2; 7 nucleotides match TRBD1. The V segment lost 10 bases and the J segment 2 bases; nucleotides outside the gene matches: 13. CDR3 length: 15 residues. Germline loops: CDR1 SNHLY, CDR2 FYNNEI.

The V call is TRBV20-1, the J call TRBJ2-2; either TRBD1 or TRBD2 may fit D (5 bases each). Trimming removed 0 bases from V and 1 base from J, with 12 bases in between. Germline V gene sequence: CDR1 DFQATT, CDR2 SNEGSKA (reference sequence). The CDR3 runs to 16 residues. CDR3 amino acids: CSARDSAGRNTGELFF. DNA of the CDR3: TGCAGTGCTAGAGATTCGGCAGGGAGGAACACCGGGGAGCTGTTTTTT.

A few counts support this clonotype. The chain has TRBV4-1 and TRBJ1-2; 7 bases agree with TRBD1. Germline values: CDR1 MGHRA, CDR2 YSYEKL. This CDR3 has 16 residues. The ends lost 0 bases at V and 8 bases at J; junction bases unmatched: 12. In DNA, the CDR3 is TGCGCCAGCAGCCAAGATGGGCCAGGGGGACCTTCGGGCTACACCTTC. Translation gives CASSQDGPGGPSGYTF.

In its sample, this clonotype was seen many times. J is TRBJ1-1 and V is TRBV30; D is undetermined. V was pared by 4 bases and J by 11 bases, with 20 bases between. The CDR3 covers 13 residues. CDR1 and CDR2 (germline): GTSNPN, SVGIG (reference sequence). The DNA for the CDR3 is TGTGCCTGGAATGGTCGGCAGATAACGGCGGCTTTCTTT. This codes for CAWNGRQITAAFF.

Concerning this clonotype itself: A single base separates this from a much larger clone, so it may be a read error. This chain links TRBV7-2 with TRBJ2-2; D possibly corresponds to TRBD1 (6 bases). Germline CDR1 and CDR2: SGHTA and FQGNSA. The CDR3 totals 16 residues. The CDR3 sequence is CASGLEGDRVTGELFF. The DNA of the CDR3 is TGTGCCAGCGGCTTAGAGGGGGATCGGGTCACCGGGGAGCTGTTTTTT.

This clonotype was seen only a few times. The chain joins TRBV4-2 to TRBJ1-1; weak D call: TRBD1 (5 bases). Trimming removed 2 bases at V and 1 base at J, with 20 bases between. In germline, CDR1 is LGHNA, CDR2 YNFKEQ. CDR3 size: 18 residues. CDR3: CASSQFLGEFWGNTEAFF. Written as DNA, the CDR3 is TGTGCCAGCAGCCAATTCTTGGGGGAATTCTGGGGGAACACTGAAGCTTTCTTT.

In its sample, this clonotype was seen many times. The CDR3 here is CASSNGGALFEQYF. CDR3 sequence (DNA): TGTGCCAGCAGCAACGGGGGGGCTCTTTTCGAGCAGTACTTC. The chain employs TRBV27 and TRBJ2-7; 8 bases are a match to TRBD2. Trimming removed 6 bases from V and 6 bases from J; junction bases left unmatched: 10. CDR3 length equals 14 residues. Germline V gives CDR1 MNHEY, CDR2 SMNVEV (reference sequence).

The chain couples TRBV9 to TRBJ2-6; TRBD2 might be the D (5 bases). The V gene lost 4 bases and the J gene lost 0 bases, with 17 bases spanning the gap. Germline CDR1 reads SGDLS; CDR2 reads YYNGEE. CDR3 length: 18 amino acids. In DNA, the CDR3 is TGTGCCAGCAGCCGGAGGCCTGTAATTAACTCTGGGGCCAACGTCCTGACTTTC. Translating gives CASSRRPVINSGANVLTF.

This clonotype was seen at least ten times. The rearrangement uses TRBV9 and TRBJ2-5, with D unclear. The CDR3 runs 13 residues. The germline V gene encodes CDR1 SGDLS and CDR2 YYNGEE. Between the trimmed V and J ends, which lost 0 bases and 4 bases, there was a span of 7 bases. The CDR3 protein is CASSVAVGETQYF. The CDR3 bases are TGTGCCAGCAGCGTAGCTGTTGGAGAGACCCAGTACTTC.

This clonotype was seen ten or more times. The CDR3, as DNA: TGCAGTGCTGAGCCGGGACAGGGAAGGCACTATGGCTACACCTTC. Amino acid sequence: CSAEPGQGRHYGYTF. The J gene is TRBJ1-2, the V gene TRBV20-1; TRBD1 aligns across 9 bases. Germline values: CDR1 DFQATT, CDR2 SNEGSKA (reference sequence). The length of the CDR3 is 15 residues. The V segment lost 5 bases and the J segment 3 bases; nucleotides outside the gene matches: 10.

In its sample, this clonotype was seen many times. CDR3 amino acids: CAWSSQGFEQFF. The CDR3 nucleotides read TGTGCCTGGAGTTCCCAGGGGTTTGAGCAGTTCTTC. The rearrangement joins TRBV30 to TRBJ2-1; a possible D gene is TRBD1 (6 bases). V lost 2 bases, J lost 9 bases, and 11 bases lay in between. CDR1 and CDR2 from the germline V gene are GTSNPN and SVGIG (reference sequence). There are 12 residues in the CDR3.

The chain combines TRBV7-9 with TRBJ2-7; D perhaps matches TRBD1 (6 bases). The germline V gene encodes CDR1 SEHNR and CDR2 FQNEAQ (reference sequence). The CDR3 runs 14 residues. Trimming stripped 5 bases from V and 2 bases from J, with 13 bases between. The CDR3 DNA is TGTGCCAGCAGCCCTGGACAGTCGGCCTACGAGCAGTACTTC. It translates to CASSPGQSAYEQYF.

This clonotype has at least ten counts. The rearrangement joins TRBV5-6 to TRBJ1-2; a weak D match, TRBD1 (5 bases). The CDR3 spans 14 residues. Trimming removed 0 bases at V and 8 bases at J, with 14 bases between. From germline, CDR1 is SGHDT and CDR2 YYEEEE. The DNA for the CDR3 is TGTGCCAGCAGCTTGGATGGGGCAGGGCGCGGCTACACCTTC. Its translation is CASSLDGAGRGYTF. The entire variable domain, with the rest obtained from reference TRBV5-6 and TRBJ1-2, is as follows: DAGVTQSPTHLIKTRGQQVTLRCSPKSGHDTVSWYQQALGQGPQFIFQYYEEEERQRGNFPDRFSGHQFPNYSSELNVNALLLGDSALYLCASSLDGAGRGYTFGSGTRLTVV.

This clonotype has more than one count but fewer than ten. This chain connects TRBV7-2 to TRBJ2-7, with a weak D call TRBD2 (7 bases). CDR3 length equals 14 residues. The V gene's germline CDR1 is SGHTA and CDR2 FQGNSA. V was shortened by 0 bases and J by 7 bases, with 13 bases between the two germline ends. CDR3 sequence: CASSLAAGAGEQYF. In nucleotides, the CDR3 is TGTGCCAGCAGCTTAGCGGCGGGGGCTGGAGAGCAGTACTTC. Full variable domain (rest looked up from reference TRBV7-2 and TRBJ2-7): GAGVSQSPSNKVTEKGKDVELRCDPISGHTALYWYRQSLGQGLEFLIYFQGNSAPDKSGLPSDRFSAERTGGSVSTLTIQRTQQEDSAVYLCASSLAAGAGEQYFGPGTRLTVT.

Many counts were recorded for this clonotype. The chain links TRBV12-3 or TRBV12-4 to TRBJ2-1; 9 nucleotides line up with TRBD2. This CDR3 is 15 amino acids long. J was trimmed by 6 bases and V by 1 base; bases with no gene match: 4. DNA of the CDR3: TGTGCCAGCAGTTTAGAACTAGCGGGTACCAATGAGCAGTTCTTC. Encoded protein: CASSLELAGTNEQFF.

In this sample, this clonotype turned up many times. The chain links TRBV2 to TRBJ1-2; D call uncertain. The germline V gene has CDR1 SNHLY and CDR2 FYNNEI. V dropped 4 bases and J dropped 2 bases, with 17 bases sitting between them. The CDR3 is made up of 16 amino acids. CDR3 residues: CASSGGGVGGNYGYTF. The CDR3 DNA sequence: TGTGCCAGCAGTGGTGGTGGGGTGGGCGGAAACTATGGCTACACCTTC.

This clonotype was detected ten times or more. The chain couples TRBV20-1 to TRBJ2-5; D might be TRBD1 or TRBD2, each matching 6 bases. Trimming shortened V by 2 bases and J by 4 bases, and 20 bases separated the two germline ends. Looked up from germline, CDR1 is DFQATT and CDR2 is SNEGSKA (reference sequence). The CDR3 spans 16 residues. The CDR3 DNA is TGCAGTGCTAGAAGCGGCGGGACACCCGATCGAGAGACCCAGTACTTC. It encodes CSARSGGTPDRETQYF.

In its sample, this clonotype was seen many times. The V gene is TRBV7-2, the J gene TRBJ2-3; 11 bases are a match to TRBD2. Germline CDR1 SGHTA, CDR2 FQGNSA. The CDR3 spans 17 residues. Germline trimming cut 0 bases from V and 5 bases from J; bases unmatched to any gene: 7. The CDR3 DNA is TGTGCCAGCAGCTTAGCTCTAGCGGGGGGCCATGGAGATACGCAGTATTTT. This sequence encodes CASSLALAGGHGDTQYF.

This clonotype was counted many times. The chain links TRBV7-2 to TRBJ2-5; TRBD2 aligns across 11 bases. This CDR3 is 16 amino acids long. The trim removed 5 bases at V and 4 bases at J, leaving 9 bases unmatched. The germline CDR1 and CDR2 sequences are SGHTA and FQGNSA. In nucleotides, the CDR3 is TGTGCCAGCAGCAGGGATAGCGGGGGGGCCTTAGAGACCCAGTACTTC. Its protein product is CASSRDSGGALETQYF.

This clonotype came up many times. The rearrangement links TRBV18 to TRBJ2-1; tentative D call: TRBD2 (6 bases). Germline CDR1 KGHSH, CDR2 LQKENI. The CDR3 contains 16 residues. V lost 0 bases to trimming and J lost 8 bases, with 17 bases between them. Here the CDR3 DNA reads TGTGCCAGCTCACCACCCCCAGACAAGGGAGGTTATGAGCAGTTCTTC. Translated, it gives CASSPPPDKGGYEQFF.

This clonotype was seen ten or more times. The chain links TRBV20-1 to TRBJ2-7; D gene ambiguous. CDR3 length equals 12 residues. Trimming cost V 6 bases and J 2 bases, with 11 bases left between them. Germline assignment: CDR1 DFQATT and CDR2 SNEGSKA (reference sequence). The CDR3 loop reads CSARTAPYEQYF. The DNA of the CDR3 is TGCAGTGCCCGGACGGCGCCCTACGAGCAGTACTTC.